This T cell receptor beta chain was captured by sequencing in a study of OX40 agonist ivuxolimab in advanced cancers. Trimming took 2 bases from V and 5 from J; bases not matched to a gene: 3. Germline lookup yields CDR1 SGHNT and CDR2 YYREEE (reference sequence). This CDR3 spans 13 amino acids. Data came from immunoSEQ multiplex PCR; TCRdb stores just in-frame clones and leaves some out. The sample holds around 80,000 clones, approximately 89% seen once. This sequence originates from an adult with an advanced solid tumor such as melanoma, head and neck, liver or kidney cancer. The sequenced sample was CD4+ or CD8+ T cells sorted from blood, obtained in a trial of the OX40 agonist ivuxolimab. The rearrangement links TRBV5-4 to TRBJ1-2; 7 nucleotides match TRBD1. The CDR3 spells CASSFGQEYGYTF. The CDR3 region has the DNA TGTGCCAGCAGCTTCGGACAGGAATATGGCTACACCTTC. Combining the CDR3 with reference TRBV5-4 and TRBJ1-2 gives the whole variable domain ETGVTQSPTHLIKTRGQQVTLRCSSQSGHNTVSWYQQALGQGPQFIFQYYREEENGRGNFPPRFSGLQFPNYSSELNVNALELDDSALYLCASSFGQEYGYTFGSGTRLTVV.